The T cell receptor beta chain described here comes from a study of T-cell reconstitution after alpha-beta-depleted transplantation in children. The ends lost 1 base at V and 0 bases at J; junction bases unmatched: 6. There are 15 residues in the CDR3. Germline V lookup: CDR1 DFQATT, CDR2 SNEGSKA (reference sequence). This clonotype was detected once. Using unique molecular identifiers, the investigators prepared the TCRbeta library. TCRdb fed the PCR reads into MiXCR, producing one record per CDR3 protein. Among 350,000 to 450,000 distinct CDR3 sequences listed, about 20% were seen once. This chain uses TRBV20-1 with TRBJ2-7; 7 bases are a match to TRBD2. The sample in question was PBMCs from the stem cell graft donor, obtained from the stem cell graft. The sequence was obtained from a human donor who donated a stem cell graft to a child with acute myeloid leukemia. The CDR3 here is CSARGPAGSSYEQYF. The CDR3 coding sequence is TGCAGTGCTAGAGGCCCAGCGGGGAGCTCCTACGAGCAGTACTTC.